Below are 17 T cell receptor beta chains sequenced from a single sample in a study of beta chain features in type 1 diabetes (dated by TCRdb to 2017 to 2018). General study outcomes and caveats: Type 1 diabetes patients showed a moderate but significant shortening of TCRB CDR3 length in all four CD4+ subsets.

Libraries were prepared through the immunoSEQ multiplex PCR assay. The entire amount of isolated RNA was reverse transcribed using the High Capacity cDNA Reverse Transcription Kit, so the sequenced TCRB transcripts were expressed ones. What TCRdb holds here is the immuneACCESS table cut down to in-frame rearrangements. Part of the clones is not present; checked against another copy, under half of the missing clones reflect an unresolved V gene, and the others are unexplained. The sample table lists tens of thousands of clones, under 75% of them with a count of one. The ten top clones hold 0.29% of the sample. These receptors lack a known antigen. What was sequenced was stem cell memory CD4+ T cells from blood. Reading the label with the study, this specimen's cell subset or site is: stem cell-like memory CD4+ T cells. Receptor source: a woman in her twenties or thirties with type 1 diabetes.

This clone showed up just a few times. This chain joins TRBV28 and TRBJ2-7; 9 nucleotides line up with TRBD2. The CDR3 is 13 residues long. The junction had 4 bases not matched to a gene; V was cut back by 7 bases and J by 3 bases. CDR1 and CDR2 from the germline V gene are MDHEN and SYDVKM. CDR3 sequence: CASTTSGGYEQYF. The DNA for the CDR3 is TGTGCCAGCACGACTAGCGGAGGCTACGAGCAGTACTTC.

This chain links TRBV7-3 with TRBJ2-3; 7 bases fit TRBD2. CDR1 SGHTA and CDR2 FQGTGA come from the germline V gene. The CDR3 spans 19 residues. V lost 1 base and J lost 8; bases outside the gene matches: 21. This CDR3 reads CASSLRGRGSRVGDATQYF. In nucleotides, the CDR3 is TGTGCCAGCAGCTTAAGGGGGAGGGGCAGTCGGGTTGGGGACGCTACGCAGTATTTT.

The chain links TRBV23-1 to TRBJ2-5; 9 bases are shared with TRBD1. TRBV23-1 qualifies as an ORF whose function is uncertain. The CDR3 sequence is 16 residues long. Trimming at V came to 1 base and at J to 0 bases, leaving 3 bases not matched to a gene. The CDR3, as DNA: TGCGCCAGCAGTCAATTTAGACAGGGGGACCAAGAGACCCAGTACTTC. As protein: CASSQFRQGDQETQYF.

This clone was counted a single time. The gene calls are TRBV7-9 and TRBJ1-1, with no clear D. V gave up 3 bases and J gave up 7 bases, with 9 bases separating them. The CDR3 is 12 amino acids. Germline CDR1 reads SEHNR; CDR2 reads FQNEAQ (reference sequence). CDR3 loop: CASSFLPYEAFF. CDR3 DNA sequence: TGTGCCAGCAGCTTTCTTCCTTATGAAGCTTTCTTT.

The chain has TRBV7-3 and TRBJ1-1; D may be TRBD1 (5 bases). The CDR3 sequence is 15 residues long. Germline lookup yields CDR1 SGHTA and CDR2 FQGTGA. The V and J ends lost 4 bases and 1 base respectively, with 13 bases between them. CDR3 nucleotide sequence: TGTGCCAGCAGCTCACGGGGGGGAGCGAACACTGAAGCTTTCTTT. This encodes CASSSRGGANTEAFF.

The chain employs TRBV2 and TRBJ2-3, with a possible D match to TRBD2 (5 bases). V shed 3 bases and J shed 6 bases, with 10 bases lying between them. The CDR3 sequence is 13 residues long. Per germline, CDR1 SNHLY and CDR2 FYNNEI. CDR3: CASSDRLADTQYF. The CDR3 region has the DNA TGTGCCAGCAGTGACCGGCTAGCCGATACGCAGTATTTT.

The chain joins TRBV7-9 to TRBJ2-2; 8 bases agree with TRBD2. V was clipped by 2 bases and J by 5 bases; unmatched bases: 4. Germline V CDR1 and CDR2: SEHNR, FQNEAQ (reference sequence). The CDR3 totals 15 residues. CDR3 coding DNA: TGTGCCAGCAGCTTACAGCAGCGGGAGACCGGGGAGCTGTTTTTT. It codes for CASSLQQRETGELFF.

The CDR3 spells CASSSSSGRAYEQYF. The DNA for the CDR3 is TGTGCCAGTAGTTCCTCTAGCGGGAGGGCCTACGAGCAGTACTTC. This rearrangement joins TRBV19 to TRBJ2-7; TRBD2 matches at 12 bases. Germline CDR1 reads LNHDA; CDR2 reads SQIVND (reference sequence). The CDR3 runs to 15 residues. The V and J ends lost 5 bases and 2 bases, in that order; junction bases with no gene match: 4.

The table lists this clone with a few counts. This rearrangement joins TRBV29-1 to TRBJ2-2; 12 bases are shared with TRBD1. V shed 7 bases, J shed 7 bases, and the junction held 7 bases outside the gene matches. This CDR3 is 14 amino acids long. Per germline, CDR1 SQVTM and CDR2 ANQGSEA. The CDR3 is CSARDRGQGGELFF. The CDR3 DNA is TGCAGCGCCAGGGACAGGGGGCAGGGCGGGGAGCTGTTTTTT.

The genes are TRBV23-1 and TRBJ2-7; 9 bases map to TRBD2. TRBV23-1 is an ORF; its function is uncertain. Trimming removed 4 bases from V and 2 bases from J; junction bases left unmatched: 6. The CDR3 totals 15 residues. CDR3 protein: CASSLRREGTYEQYF. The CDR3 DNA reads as TGCGCCAGCAGTCTTCGGCGGGAGGGCACCTACGAGCAGTACTTC.

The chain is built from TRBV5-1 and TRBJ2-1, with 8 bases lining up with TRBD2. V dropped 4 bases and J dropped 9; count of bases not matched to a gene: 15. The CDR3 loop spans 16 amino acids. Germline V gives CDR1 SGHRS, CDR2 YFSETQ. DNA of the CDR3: TGCGCCAGCAGCACCCGACTAGCGAGCACCTGGGGTGAGCAGTTCTTC. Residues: CASSTRLASTWGEQFF. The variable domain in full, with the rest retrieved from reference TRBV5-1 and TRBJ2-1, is KAGVTQTPRYLIKTRGQQVTLSCSPISGHRSVSWYQQTPGQGLQFLFEYFSETQRNKGNFPGRFSGRQFSNSRSEMNVSTLELGDSALYLCASSTRLASTWGEQFFGPGTRLTVL.

In DNA form, the CDR3 reads TGTGCCAGCTCTACTGGGGGCCTAGCCCCAGATACGCAGTATTTT. Amino acids: CASSTGGLAPDTQYF. The chain carries TRBV18 and TRBJ2-3; maybe TRBD1 (6 bases). Germline V CDR1 and CDR2: KGHSH, LQKENI. This CDR3 has 15 residues. V dropped 6 bases and J dropped 4 bases, with 17 bases sitting between them. Filled out from reference TRBV18 and TRBJ2-3, the complete variable domain reads NAGVMQNPRHLVRRRGQEARLRCSPMKGHSHVYWYRQLPEEGLKFMVYLQKENIIDESGMPKERFSAEFPKEGPSILRIQQVVRGDSAAYFCASSTGGLAPDTQYFGPGTRLTVL.

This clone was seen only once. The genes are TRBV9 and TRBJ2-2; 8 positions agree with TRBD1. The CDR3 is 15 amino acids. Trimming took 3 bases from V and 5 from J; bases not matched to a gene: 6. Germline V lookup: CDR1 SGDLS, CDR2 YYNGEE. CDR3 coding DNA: TGTGCCAGCAGCGGGACAGGGATAAGGACCGGGGAGCTGTTTTTT. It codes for CASSGTGIRTGELFF.

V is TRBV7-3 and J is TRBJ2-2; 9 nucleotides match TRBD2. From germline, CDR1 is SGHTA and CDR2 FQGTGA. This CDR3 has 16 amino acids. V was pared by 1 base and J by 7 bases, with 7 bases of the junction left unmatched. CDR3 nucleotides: TGTGCCAGCAGCTTAAGCGGGAGGGCCCAGGACGGGGAGCTGTTTTTT. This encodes CASSLSGRAQDGELFF.

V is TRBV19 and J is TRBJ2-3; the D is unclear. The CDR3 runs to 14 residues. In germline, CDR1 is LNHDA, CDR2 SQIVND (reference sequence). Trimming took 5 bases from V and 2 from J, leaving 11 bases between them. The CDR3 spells CASSDTRYTDTQYF. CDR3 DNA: TGTGCCAGTAGTGATACGAGATACACAGATACGCAGTATTTT.

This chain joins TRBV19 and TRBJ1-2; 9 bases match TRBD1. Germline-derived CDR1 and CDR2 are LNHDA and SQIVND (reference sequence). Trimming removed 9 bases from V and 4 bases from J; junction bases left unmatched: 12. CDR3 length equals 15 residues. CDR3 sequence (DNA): TGTGCCAGCAATACGGGACAGGGAGGTACCTATGGCTACACCTTC. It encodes CASNTGQGGTYGYTF.

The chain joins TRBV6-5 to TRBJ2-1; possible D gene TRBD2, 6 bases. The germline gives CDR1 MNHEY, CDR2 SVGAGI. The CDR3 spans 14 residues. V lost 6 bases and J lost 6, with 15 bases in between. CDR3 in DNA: TGTGCCAGCAGCCGCCCACTAGCACCCAATGAGCAGTTCTTC. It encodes CASSRPLAPNEQFF.